A single sample is the source of the 27 T cell receptor beta chains below, sequenced in a study of patients and donors after allogeneic stem cell transplantation (dated by TCRdb to the early 2020s). Preparation of the library involved RT-PCR. Data came from a NextSeq 550. TCRdb reworked the public reads: Q25 trimming with fastp, MiXCR clone assembly, productive beta chains retained. Each record represents a unique CDR3 protein, reported with the most common genes and DNA among its rows. The sample table contains roughly 940,000 distinct CDR3 sequences; only one count was recorded for 18% of them. The ten top clones hold 5% to 6.5% of the sample. The sequencing input was blood, either unsorted or a sorted T cell fraction (not recorded which). The receptors shown here come from a human donor who was either an allogeneic HSCT recipient or a stem cell or donor lymphocyte infusion donor (not recorded which). It is not recorded whose cells these are; they may come from a transplant donor.

The chain couples TRBV12-5 to TRBJ2-1; TRBD1 aligns across 12 bases. Germline V gene sequence: CDR1 LGHNT, CDR2 FRNRAP. V lost 3 bases to trimming and J lost 2 bases; unmatched junction nucleotides: 8. This CDR3 comprises 18 residues. The CDR3 DNA reads as TGTGCTAGTGGTTTTACCCTTCGGGACAGGGGGCCCTACAATGAGCAGTTCTTC. Its translation: CASGFTLRDRGPYNEQFF. Variable domain in full (rest from reference TRBV12-5 and TRBJ2-1): DARVTQTPRHKVTEMGQEVTMRCQPILGHNTVFWYRQTMMQGLELLAYFRNRAPLDDSGMPKDRFSAEMPDATLATLKIQPSEPRDSAVYFCASGFTLRDRGPYNEQFFGPGTRLTVL.

In its sample, this clonotype was seen a few times. The chain is built from TRBV4-1 and TRBJ2-1; TRBD2 is a possible D gene (6 bases). V lost 0 bases, J lost 5 bases, and 8 bases lay in between. This CDR3 region has 14 residues. Germline CDR1 MGHRA, CDR2 YSYEKL. The CDR3 protein is CASSQERTNNEQFF. In nucleotides, the CDR3 is TGCGCCAGCAGCCAAGAGCGGACTAACAATGAGCAGTTCTTC.

This clonotype was observed a few times. The V and J genes are TRBV6-6 and TRBJ1-2, with D maybe TRBD1 (6 bases). Trimming shortened V by 11 bases and J by 5 bases, and 12 bases separated the two germline ends. CDR3 length: 11 residues. Germline V gives CDR1 MNHNY, CDR2 SVGAGI (reference sequence). CDR3 sequence reads: CAGQSVYGYTF. CDR3 sequence (DNA): TGTGCCGGACAGTCAGTGTATGGCTACACCTTC.

The CDR3 DNA reads TGCGCCAGCAGCTTAATAAACGGGGCGGATACGCAGTATTTT. Its translation: CASSLINGADTQYF. The V and J genes are TRBV5-1 and TRBJ2-3; perhaps D is TRBD1 or TRBD2 (5 bases each). The germline V gene encodes CDR1 SGHRS and CDR2 YFSETQ. The V end lost 2 bases, the J end lost 6 bases, and 13 bases lay between the germline ends. This CDR3 spans 14 amino acids.

Only a few counts were recorded for this clonotype. The CDR3 sequence: CASSRTGFHEQYF. The DNA of the CDR3 is TGTGCCAGCAGCCGAACGGGGTTCCACGAGCAGTACTTC. This rearrangement joins TRBV14 to TRBJ2-7; the D gene is possibly TRBD2 (5 bases). Germline V gene data show CDR1 as SGHDN and CDR2 as FVKESK. V lost 4 bases to trimming and J lost 5 bases, with 12 bases between them. There are 13 residues in the CDR3.

The table lists this clonotype with a few counts. This chain connects TRBV6-1 to TRBJ2-7; no firm D call. The CDR3 runs to 13 residues. V was clipped by 6 bases and J by 4 bases, with 13 bases between them. Germline V lookup: CDR1 MNHNS, CDR2 SASEGT. The CDR3 DNA follows: TGTGCCAGCAGCCCCTTAGACTTGTACGAGCAGTACTTC. It codes for CASSPLDLYEQYF.

The sample holds a few counts of this clonotype. The rearrangement links TRBV24-1 to TRBJ2-2; 7 nucleotides align to TRBD1. After removal of 4 bases from V and 1 base from J, the junction contained 11 bases not matched to a gene. CDR1 and CDR2 (germline): KGHDR, SFDVKD. This CDR3 is built from 18 residues. This CDR3 reads CATSDPTGQVLNTGELFF. The CDR3 coding sequence is TGTGCCACCAGTGACCCCACTGGACAGGTCCTGAACACCGGGGAGCTGTTTTTT.

The V gene is TRBV20-1, the J gene TRBJ2-3; 8 positions agree with TRBD2. Germline CDR1 is DFQATT and CDR2 is SNEGSKA (reference sequence). The CDR3 runs 14 residues. The V segment lost 6 bases and the J segment 8 bases; nucleotides outside the gene matches: 13. In DNA form, the CDR3 reads TGCAGTGCCGCCCCGGGACTAGGCCCCCCTACGCAGTATTTT. Protein product: CSAAPGLGPPTQYF.

This chain uses TRBV20-1 with TRBJ2-2; maybe TRBD2 (6 bases). The germline gives CDR1 DFQATT, CDR2 SNEGSKA (reference sequence). The CDR3 is 15 amino acids. V was cut by 6 bases and J by 1 base, with 15 bases left in between. The CDR3 DNA is TGCAGTGCCCGACTGCGACTAGGGAACACCGGGGAGCTGTTTTTT. Its translation: CSARLRLGNTGELFF.

This clonotype is a singleton in its sample. The genes are TRBV5-1 and TRBJ1-1; the match to TRBD1 covers 7 bases. There are 12 residues in the CDR3. V was clipped by 4 bases and J by 8 bases; unmatched bases: 5. The germline CDR1 and CDR2 sequences are SGHRS and YFSETQ. For the CDR3, the DNA is TGCGCCAGCAGCGCGCCAGGGGGGGAAGCTTTCTTT. Translation: CASSAPGGEAFF.

This rearrangement joins TRBV4-2 to TRBJ2-1; TRBD2 matches at 8 bases. The V and J ends lost 4 bases and 1 base, in that order; junction bases with no gene match: 12. The CDR3 contains 18 residues. Germline CDR1 is LGHNA and CDR2 is YNFKEQ. Written as DNA, the CDR3 is TGTGCCAGCAGCCGAACCAGGGGCGGGGGGAAATCCTACAATGAGCAGTTCTTC. Amino acids: CASSRTRGGGKSYNEQFF.

V is TRBV5-1 and J is TRBJ1-1; D remains unclear. The CDR3 totals 14 residues. The V gene's germline CDR1 is SGHRS and CDR2 YFSETQ. The V end lost 2 bases, the J end lost 2 bases, and 10 bases lay between the germline ends. For the CDR3, the DNA is TGCGCCAGCAGCTTTTGGCAAGATAACACTGAAGCTTTCTTT. Amino acid sequence: CASSFWQDNTEAFF.

This clonotype has at least ten counts. CDR3 DNA: TGTGCCAGCAGTGCCGCAGGGAGGGACGGAGCCGAAAAACTGTTTTTT. Protein sequence: CASSAAGRDGAEKLFF. The V gene is TRBV25-1, the J gene TRBJ1-4, with D possibly matching TRBD1 (5 bases). This CDR3 contains 16 residues. Germline V gene lookup returns CDR1 MGHDK and CDR2 SYGVNS. Trimming pared 4 bases from V and 8 bases from J, leaving 20 bases between.

V and J are TRBV6-1 and TRBJ1-2; TRBD1 is a possible D gene (5 bases). Germline V gives CDR1 MNHNS, CDR2 SASEGT. The CDR3 contains 15 residues. The V and J ends lost 6 bases and 0 bases respectively, with 14 bases between them. DNA of the CDR3: TGTGCCAGCAGCGGACTGAAACAGGCTAACTATGGCTACACCTTC. Translating gives CASSGLKQANYGYTF.

This chain links TRBV12-3 or TRBV12-4 with TRBJ1-1, with unresolved D. The CDR3 is 14 residues long. The V end was cut by 3 bases, the J end by 4 bases, with 12 bases between. The CDR3 DNA follows: TGTGCCAGCAGTTTTGAGGGTCGGACCACTGAAGCTTTCTTT. Its protein product is CASSFEGRTTEAFF.

This chain joins TRBV20-1 and TRBJ2-7; 7 bases are a match to TRBD2. The V gene's germline CDR1 is DFQATT and CDR2 SNEGSKA (reference sequence). V was pared by 2 bases and J by 0 bases, with 7 bases of the junction left unmatched. The CDR3 is made up of 15 amino acids. CDR3 in amino acids: CSARTRSGVSYEQYF. In DNA, the CDR3 is TGCAGTGCTAGAACTCGGAGCGGGGTCTCCTACGAGCAGTACTTC.

V and J are TRBV12-3 or TRBV12-4 and TRBJ1-3; D is ambiguous. V was cut by 6 bases and J by 0 bases, with 18 bases left in between. The CDR3 covers 17 residues. This CDR3 reads CASSTTPGRPSGNTIYF. In DNA, the CDR3 is TGTGCCAGCAGCACCACCCCCGGCAGGCCCTCTGGAAACACCATATATTTT.

The gene calls are TRBV20-1 and TRBJ2-3; tentative D call: TRBD2 (6 bases). This CDR3 has 17 residues. Trimming stripped 5 bases from V and 0 bases from J, with 21 bases between. Germline loops: CDR1 DFQATT, CDR2 SNEGSKA (reference sequence). This chain's CDR3 is CSASAPPGAGSTDTQYF. In nucleotides, the CDR3 is TGCAGTGCTTCCGCCCCCCCCGGGGCGGGAAGCACAGATACGCAGTATTTT.

This clonotype was detected a few times. The chain combines TRBV5-6 with TRBJ2-5; D could derive from TRBD1 or TRBD2 (5 bases each). Germline CDR1 and CDR2: SGHDT and YYEEEE. The CDR3 covers 15 residues. V lost 1 base to trimming and J lost 7 bases, with 17 bases between them. The CDR3, as DNA: TGTGCCAGCAGCTTGTTAAGAGGGGCGGTGGGGACCCAGTACTTC. Its protein is CASSLLRGAVGTQYF.

The chain uses TRBV27 and TRBJ2-3; unclear D gene. Germline lookup yields CDR1 MNHEY and CDR2 SMNVEV (reference sequence). CDR3 length: 16 residues. Between the trimmed V and J ends, which lost 1 base and 0 bases, there was a span of 11 bases. CDR3 nucleotide sequence: TGTGCCAGCAGTTTATTCGTTGTCGGAAGCACAGATACGCAGTATTTT. As protein: CASSLFVVGSTDTQYF.

The rearrangement links TRBV7-2 to TRBJ2-7, with D hard to call. The length of the CDR3 is 15 residues. The germline CDR1 and CDR2 sequences are SGHTA and FQGNSA. The V end was cut by 1 base, the J end by 2 bases, with 12 bases between. CDR3 region: CASSLVGGLTYEQYF. CDR3 bases: TGTGCCAGCAGCTTAGTGGGTGGGCTTACCTACGAGCAGTACTTC.

This chain joins TRBV5-6 and TRBJ1-1, with D uncertain. V lost 4 bases, J lost 7 bases, and 14 bases lay in between. The CDR3 loop spans 13 amino acids. The V gene's germline CDR1 is SGHDT and CDR2 YYEEEE. The CDR3 DNA follows: TGTGCCAGCAGCGGAGGGCCGGGAGTTGAAGCTTTCTTT. This codes for CASSGGPGVEAFF. The entire variable domain, with the rest obtained from reference TRBV5-6 and TRBJ1-1, is as follows: DAGVTQSPTHLIKTRGQQVTLRCSPKSGHDTVSWYQQALGQGPQFIFQYYEEEERQRGNFPDRFSGHQFPNYSSELNVNALLLGDSALYLCASSGGPGVEAFFGQGTRLTVV.

This clonotype has a handful of counts. The V and J genes are TRBV7-2 and TRBJ2-3; D is uncertain. Trimming stripped 5 bases from V and 5 bases from J, with 8 bases between. CDR3 length: 12 amino acids. From germline, CDR1 is SGHTA and CDR2 FQGNSA. The CDR3 sequence is CASSPPLDTQYF. As DNA, the CDR3 is TGTGCCAGCAGCCCCCCCTTAGATACGCAGTATTTT.

In this sample, this clonotype turned up many times. This chain uses TRBV12-3 or TRBV12-4 with TRBJ2-6; tentative D call: TRBD2 (5 bases). The CDR3 extends over 14 amino acids. With 5 bases removed from V and 2 bases from J, the gap between germline ends came to 7 bases. CDR3 bases: TGTGCCAGCAGTCCACTAGCTGGGGCCAACGTCCTGACTTTC. Translating gives CASSPLAGANVLTF.

The V and J genes are TRBV30 and TRBJ2-7; 10 bases agree with TRBD2. CDR3 length equals 15 residues. The V gene's germline CDR1 is GTSNPN and CDR2 SVGIG (reference sequence). V was pared by 2 bases and J by 0 bases, with 4 bases of the junction left unmatched. The CDR3 sequence is CAWSLAGVLSYEQYF. The CDR3 nucleotides are TGTGCCTGGAGTCTAGCGGGAGTCCTCTCCTACGAGCAGTACTTC.

The chain combines TRBV18 with TRBJ2-3; 7 bases fit TRBD2. CDR3 length: 17 residues. From germline, CDR1 is KGHSH and CDR2 LQKENI. V lost 3 bases to trimming and J lost 2 bases; unmatched junction nucleotides: 11. DNA for the CDR3: TGTGCCAGCTCACCGGAGTTACCTAGCGGCCCCACAGATACGCAGTATTTT. It yields the protein CASSPELPSGPTDTQYF.

There are a few counts of this clonotype. V is TRBV5-6 and J is TRBJ2-1; 14 bases align to TRBD2. Losses at the gene ends were 4 bases for V and 6 bases for J; bases not matched to a gene: 6. CDR1 is SGHDT, CDR2 YYEEEE, per germline. The CDR3 contains 16 residues. The CDR3 DNA reads as TGTGCCAGCAGCAAACCGGGACTAGCGGGAGCCAATGAGCAGTTCTTC. Its protein is CASSKPGLAGANEQFF.